Listed here are 4 T cell receptor beta chains from one sample, sequenced in a study of blood T cell repertoires in COVID-19 (dated by TCRdb to 2018 to 2021). Receptors were amplified or captured by the immunoSEQ multiplex PCR assay. TCRdb took over this immuneACCESS table, retaining in-frame rearrangements with V and J assigned. Such tables are incomplete; in checked studies, under half of the missing clones stem from an unresolved V gene, and the remainder is unexplained. The sample table records fewer than 300,000 clones; 75% to 95% of these occur just once. The ten largest clones take up approximately 1.2% of the sample. Sequenced: PBMCs or T cells enriched from blood (not recorded which). The receptor set was obtained from a woman in her twenties or thirties who had recovered from COVID-19.

The rearrangement links TRBV5-6 to TRBJ1-5; D is possibly TRBD1 (6 bases). Germline V gene lookup returns CDR1 SGHDT and CDR2 YYEEEE. Between the trimmed V and J ends, which lost 4 bases and 6 bases, there was a span of 14 bases. This CDR3 has 14 residues. DNA for the CDR3: TGTGCCAGCAGCGAGGGGGGGGTTGGTCAGCCCCAGCATTTT. Amino acid sequence: CASSEGGVGQPQHF.

This chain joins TRBV7-8 and TRBJ2-1; 9 bases line up with TRBD1. Germline lookup yields CDR1 SGHVS and CDR2 FQNEAQ. The CDR3 runs 15 residues. The ends lost 2 bases at V and 2 bases at J; junction bases unmatched: 1. CDR3 DNA sequence: TGTGCCAGCAGCTTATGGACAGGGGCCTACAATGAGCAGTTCTTC. As protein: CASSLWTGAYNEQFF.

The J gene is TRBJ2-7, the V gene TRBV10-2; the D is unclear. This CDR3 has 11 residues. The V end was cut by 6 bases, the J end by 9 bases, with 12 bases between. The V gene's germline CDR1 is WSHSY and CDR2 SAAADI. The CDR3 protein is CASSPSTGQYF. CDR3 in DNA: TGCGCCAGCAGCCCTTCTACCGGGCAGTACTTC.

This chain connects TRBV5-1 to TRBJ1-4; 12 bases are shared with TRBD1. The trim removed 0 bases at V and 7 bases at J, leaving 4 bases unmatched. The CDR3 contains 16 residues. Germline values: CDR1 SGHRS, CDR2 YFSETQ. Here the CDR3 reads CASSLEGTGGSEKLFF. CDR3 bases: TGCGCCAGCAGCTTGGAGGGGACAGGGGGCAGTGAAAAACTGTTTTTT.